This T cell receptor (beta chain) was observed in a study of blood T cells in healthy people across ages. A J-beta primer mix and a sample-barcoded 5' primer were used in a second PCR of roughly 6 to 11 cycles. TCRdb re-called the 5' RACE reads through MiXCR, storing one row per CDR3 protein. Among about 670,000 distinct CDR3 sequences, 40% to 50% were seen once, and the ten largest hold 30%. The CDR3 extends over 16 amino acids. J was trimmed by 4 bases and V by 5 bases; bases with no gene match: 15. Germline lookup yields CDR1 DFQATT and CDR2 SNEGSKA (reference sequence). To note about this clonotype: Its target is not known.

The study's findings and limits: It was found that TCR beta diversity correlated strongly with the percentage of naive T cells.

Sequencing input: blood. This chain connects TRBV20-1 to TRBJ2-7, with 9 bases matching TRBD2. The receptor was isolated from a man aged 80 or over in good health. The CDR3 loop is CSAERGAGGPRYEQYF. CDR3 in DNA: TGCAGTGCTGAAAGAGGGGCGGGAGGGCCGCGATACGAGCAGTACTTC.